Sequencing of this T cell receptor (beta chain) was carried out in a study of T-cell memory formation after mild COVID-19. Libraries for TCRalpha and TCRbeta carried sample barcodes and unique molecular identifiers via 5'RACE. TCRdb re-called the 5' RACE reads with MiXCR, one entry per CDR3 protein. Of about 290,000 distinct CDR3 sequences detected, 15% appear once; the ten largest clones hold roughly 20%. This TCR was recovered from a man between 18 and 35 years old who had mild COVID-19 (a few samples of this study predate the infection). Cell type and time point are not known. Sequenced material: PBMCs or a T cell subset sorted from them (not recorded which).

The CDR3 DNA sequence: TGTGCCAGCAGTCTGATTATGGAAAATGAGCAGTTCTTC. Its translation is CASSLIMENEQFF. The rearrangement uses TRBV27 and TRBJ2-1; D gene unclear. V gave up 5 bases and J gave up 7 bases, with 12 bases separating them. Germline lookup yields CDR1 MNHEY and CDR2 SMNVEV (reference sequence). The CDR3 is made up of 13 amino acids.